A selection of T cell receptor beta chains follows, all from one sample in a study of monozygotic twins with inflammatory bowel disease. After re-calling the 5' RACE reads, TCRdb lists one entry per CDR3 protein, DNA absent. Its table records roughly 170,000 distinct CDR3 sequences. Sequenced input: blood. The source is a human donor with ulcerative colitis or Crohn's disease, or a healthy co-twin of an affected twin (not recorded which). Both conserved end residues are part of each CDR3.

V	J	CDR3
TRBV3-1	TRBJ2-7	CASCQVTSSEQYF
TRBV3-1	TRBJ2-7	CASSQPGQGPYEQYF
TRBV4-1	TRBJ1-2	CASSQETTGVNYGYTF
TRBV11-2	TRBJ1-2	CASSLDRNYGYTF
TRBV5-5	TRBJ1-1	CASSGQQGFGTEAFF
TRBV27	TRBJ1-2	CASSLSWGPNYGYTF
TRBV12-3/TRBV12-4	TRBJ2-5	CASSNNRGETQYF
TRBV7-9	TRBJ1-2	CASSSLLTGLPNYGYTF
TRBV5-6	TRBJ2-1	CASSFPRANEQFF
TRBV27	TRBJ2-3	CASSLLGGTDTQYF
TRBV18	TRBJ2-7	CASSFDSSYEQYF
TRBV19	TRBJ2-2	CASSWTGLNTGELFF
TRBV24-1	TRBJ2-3	CATSDFSDTQYF
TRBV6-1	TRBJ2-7	CASPGGYEQYF
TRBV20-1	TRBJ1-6	CSARDRGYNSPLHF
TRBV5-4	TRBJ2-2	CASSLEQGFGELFF
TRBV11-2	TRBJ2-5	CASSLVAGATFQETQYF
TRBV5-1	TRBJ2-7	CASLWSLPGHRFYEQYF
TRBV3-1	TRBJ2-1	CASSHWTSGEDEQFF
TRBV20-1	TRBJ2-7	CSARQRDGDLTYEQYF
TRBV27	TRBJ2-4	CASSLNGVKNIQYF
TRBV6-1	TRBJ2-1	CASITQGGPNQEQFF
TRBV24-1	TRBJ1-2	CATSPGAAEVYGYTF
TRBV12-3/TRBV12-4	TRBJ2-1	CASSPLPGPSSNEQFF
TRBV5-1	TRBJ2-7	CASRPAQGEFYEQYF
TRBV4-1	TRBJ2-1	CASSQVGASGDNNEQFF
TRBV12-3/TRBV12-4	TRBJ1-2	CASSPVRQAAYGYTF
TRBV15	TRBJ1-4	CATSRWDRGANEKLFF
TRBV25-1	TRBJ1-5	CASSEWSQPQHF
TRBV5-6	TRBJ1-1	CASSFVHNRGGLAFF
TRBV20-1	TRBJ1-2	CSARSGGGDGYTF
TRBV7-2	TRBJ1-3	CASSRDSSSGNTIYF
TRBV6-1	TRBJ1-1	CASSALMNTEAFF
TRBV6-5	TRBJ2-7	CASSYSPIGTFYEQYF
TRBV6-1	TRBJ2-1	CASSPFGVGNEQFF
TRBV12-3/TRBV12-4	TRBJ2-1	CASSLSGALNEQFF
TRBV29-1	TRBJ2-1	CSVGKRRGSYNEQFF
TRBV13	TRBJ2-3	CASSPGVLGPPSTDTQYF
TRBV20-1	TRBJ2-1	CSARGLAGAYNEQFF
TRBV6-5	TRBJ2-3	CASSYLRDRGTDTQYF
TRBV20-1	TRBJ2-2	CSAIGTSGSWMTGELFF